These 24 T cell receptor beta chains were all obtained from the same sample, sequenced in a study of OX40 agonist ivuxolimab in advanced cancers. Measured with immunoSEQ multiplex PCR; TCRdb has only the in-frame clones, and not every one. Of about 55,000 clones listed, about 86% are singletons. Sequenced material: CD4+ or CD8+ T cells sorted from blood, taken in a trial of the OX40 agonist ivuxolimab. All receptors derive from an adult with an advanced solid tumor such as melanoma, head and neck, liver or kidney cancer.

The genes are TRBV7-9 and TRBJ1-4; no clear D. With 5 bases removed from V and 0 bases from J, the gap between germline ends came to 7 bases. Germline-derived CDR1 and CDR2 are SEHNR and FQNEAQ (reference sequence). The CDR3 contains 14 residues. CDR3 DNA: TGTGCCAGCAGCAGGGCTGCAACTAATGAAAAACTGTTTTTT. Translating it yields CASSRAATNEKLFF.

V gene TRBV6-1 combines with J gene TRBJ2-1; D call uncertain. Deletions cut 4 bases from V and 0 bases from J, with 13 bases between. The germline CDR1 and CDR2 sequences are MNHNS and SASEGT. The CDR3 length is 16 residues. The CDR3 is CASSAQAYSSYNEQFF. CDR3 DNA sequence: TGTGCCAGCAGTGCCCAGGCGTACAGCTCCTACAATGAGCAGTTCTTC.

V and J are TRBV19 and TRBJ1-6, with 7 bases lining up with TRBD1. The CDR3 runs to 15 residues. V trimming: 8 bases; J trimming: 4 bases; junction bases outside the gene matches: 8. Germline V lookup: CDR1 LNHDA, CDR2 SQIVND (reference sequence). Here the CDR3 reads CASARGTEYNSPLHF. In nucleotides, the CDR3 is TGTGCCAGTGCACGGGGGACAGAGTATAATTCACCCCTCCACTTT. Full variable domain (remainder filled in from reference TRBV19 and TRBJ1-6): DGGITQSPKYLFRKEGQNVTLSCEQNLNHDAMYWYRQDPGQGLRLIYYSQIVNDFQKGDIAEGYSVSREKKESFPLTVTSAQKNPTAFYLCASARGTEYNSPLHFGNGTRLTVT.

The CDR3 region has the DNA TGTGCCAGCAGTTTTTTCGGCAGCGGGAGTGGCGGGGAGCTGTTTTTT. Amino acids: CASSFFGSGSGGELFF. The chain has TRBV28 and TRBJ2-2; 8 nucleotides line up with TRBD2. Germline lookup yields CDR1 MDHEN and CDR2 SYDVKM. J lost 7 bases, V lost 3 bases, and 10 bases had no gene match. The CDR3 totals 16 residues.

The gene calls are TRBV5-4 and TRBJ2-1; 12 bases match TRBD1. The CDR3 consists of 15 residues. The germline V gene encodes CDR1 SGHNT and CDR2 YYREEE (reference sequence). The junction had 9 bases not matched to a gene; V was cut back by 5 bases and J by 9 bases. The CDR3 here is CASSTSGQGAGEQFF. DNA of the CDR3: TGTGCCAGCAGTACCTCGGGACAGGGGGCGGGTGAGCAGTTCTTC.

V usage is TRBV27 and J usage is TRBJ2-7; D is perhaps TRBD2 (6 bases). The ends were cut back, 3 bases at V and 2 bases at J, with 11 bases in the middle. Per the germline V gene, CDR1 is MNHEY and CDR2 is SMNVEV (reference sequence). The CDR3 is made up of 14 amino acids. The CDR3 sequence: CASSFSSDTYEQYF. The CDR3, as DNA: TGTGCCAGCAGTTTCTCTAGCGACACCTACGAGCAGTACTTC.

The chain recombines TRBV5-6 with TRBJ2-7, with D possibly called TRBD1 or TRBD2 (5 bases each). Germline loops: CDR1 SGHDT, CDR2 YYEEEE. With 4 bases removed from V and 6 bases from J, the gap between germline ends came to 17 bases. The CDR3 loop spans 14 amino acids. The CDR3 DNA sequence: TGTGCCAGCAGCCTGGGACCGGCAGGGCTCGAGCAGTACTTC. The encoded protein is CASSLGPAGLEQYF.

The sample holds one count of this clone. The rearrangement uses TRBV30 and TRBJ1-3; D possibly corresponds to TRBD1 (6 bases). Germline V gene sequence: CDR1 GTSNPN, CDR2 SVGIG (reference sequence). The CDR3 runs to 14 residues. V was pared by 0 bases and J by 0 bases, with 6 bases between. The DNA of the CDR3 is TGTGCCTGGAGTGTGGGACACTCTGGAAACACCATATATTTT. Translated: CAWSVGHSGNTIYF.

This clone showed up just once. The V gene is TRBV5-1, the J gene TRBJ2-7; 10 bases fit TRBD1. The junction had 9 bases not matched to a gene; V was cut back by 0 bases and J by 6 bases. This CDR3 has 16 residues. Germline V CDR1 and CDR2: SGHRS, YFSETQ. The CDR3 sequence is CASSLEWDRGTGEQYF. In DNA, the CDR3 is TGCGCCAGCAGCTTGGAATGGGACAGGGGTACTGGCGAGCAGTACTTC.

The chain couples TRBV19 to TRBJ1-2; tentative D call: TRBD1 (6 bases). This CDR3 contains 16 residues. Per the germline V gene, CDR1 is LNHDA and CDR2 is SQIVND (reference sequence). V lost 4 bases, J lost 3 bases, and 18 bases lay in between. CDR3 residues: CASSSGIRGGDYGYTF. CDR3 DNA sequence: TGTGCCAGTAGTAGCGGGATCAGGGGCGGTGACTATGGCTACACCTTC.

The CDR3 DNA is TGTGCCAGCAGCGTAGATGGCGGGGGTTCCTACGAGCAGTACTTC. Translating gives CASSVDGGGSYEQYF. The genes are TRBV9 and TRBJ2-7, with TRBD2 matching 7 bases. Germline V gene sequence: CDR1 SGDLS, CDR2 YYNGEE. The CDR3 is made up of 15 amino acids. The V gene end was trimmed by 0 bases and the J gene end by 1 base; junction bases not matched to a gene: 4.

The CDR3 DNA is TGTGCCACCGCAGCGGGAATCGCATTAGCCAAAAACATTCAGTACTTC. Residues: CATAAGIALAKNIQYF. This sequence joins TRBV15 and TRBJ2-4; the match to TRBD2 covers 7 bases. Germline V gene data show CDR1 as LNHNV and CDR2 as YYDKDF (reference sequence). V was clipped by 8 bases and J by 0 bases; unmatched bases: 10. The CDR3 has 16 residues.

The V gene is TRBV6-6, the J gene TRBJ2-7; 11 bases are a match to TRBD2. This CDR3 has 15 amino acids. Per germline, CDR1 MNHNY and CDR2 SVGAGI (reference sequence). Trimming cost V 5 bases and J 0 bases; bases outside gene matches: 3. The CDR3 here is CASSVTSGSSYEQYF. In DNA form, the CDR3 reads TGTGCCAGCAGTGTTACTAGCGGGAGCTCCTACGAGCAGTACTTC.

This chain connects TRBV19 to TRBJ2-7; the match to TRBD1 covers 7 bases. This CDR3 spans 15 amino acids. Trimming cost V 5 bases and J 5 bases; bases outside gene matches: 12. Per the germline V gene, CDR1 is LNHDA and CDR2 is SQIVND (reference sequence). CDR3 DNA sequence: TGTGCCAGTAGTGTCGGACAGGTGGTCATTAACGAGCAGTACTTC. This encodes CASSVGQVVINEQYF. Using reference TRBV19 and TRBJ2-7 for the parts outside the CDR3, the full variable domain is DGGITQSPKYLFRKEGQNVTLSCEQNLNHDAMYWYRQDPGQGLRLIYYSQIVNDFQKGDIAEGYSVSREKKESFPLTVTSAQKNPTAFYLCASSVGQVVINEQYFGPGTRLTVT.

This clone showed up just once. The V call is TRBV6-6, the J call TRBJ2-1; 9 bases line up with TRBD2. The CDR3 is 12 amino acids. Germline V lookup: CDR1 MNHNY, CDR2 SVGAGI (reference sequence). The V and J ends lost 7 bases and 12 bases, in that order; junction bases with no gene match: 7. The CDR3 DNA follows: TGTGCCAGCACCGAAGGGGGACTAGCGCAGTTCTTC. Its protein is CASTEGGLAQFF.

V gene TRBV5-4 combines with J gene TRBJ1-4; 8 nucleotides agree with TRBD1. Germline-derived CDR1 and CDR2 are SGHNT and YYREEE (reference sequence). V shed 4 bases, J shed 8 bases, and the junction held 7 bases outside the gene matches. CDR3 length: 14 residues. The CDR3 sequence is CASSLYRGREKLFF. DNA of the CDR3: TGTGCCAGCAGCCTTTACAGGGGGAGAGAAAAACTGTTTTTT.

The J gene is TRBJ2-5, the V gene TRBV23-1; a weak D match, TRBD1 (7 bases). With the DNA end fitting TRBJ2-7 better, the J assignment may be wrong. TRBV23-1 falls under the ORF class, with uncertain function. The CDR3 loop spans 14 amino acids. Written as DNA, the CDR3 is TGCGCCAGCAGGCGGGACAGCCCCTCCTACGAGCAGTACTTC. Translated: CASRRDSPSYEQYF.

V usage is TRBV27 and J usage is TRBJ2-2; TRBD2 might be the D (6 bases). Trimming left V 5 bases short and J 5 bases short, with 12 bases between. The CDR3 extends over 14 amino acids. From germline, CDR1 is MNHEY and CDR2 SMNVEV (reference sequence). The CDR3 here is CASSAIRETGELFF. The CDR3 DNA reads as TGTGCCAGCAGTGCCATCCGGGAGACCGGGGAGCTGTTTTTT.

The chain carries TRBV19 and TRBJ2-1; D ambiguous. Germline lookup yields CDR1 LNHDA and CDR2 SQIVND (reference sequence). The CDR3 length is 15 residues. V was shortened by 0 bases and J by 4 bases, with 10 bases between the two germline ends. The CDR3 nucleotides read TGTGCCAGTAGTATAGATTCAGGCCAATACAATGAGCAGTTCTTC. Its protein product is CASSIDSGQYNEQFF.

In DNA form, the CDR3 reads TGTGCCAGCGGGGACGGGTTGGCCAAAAACATTCAGTACTTC. Its protein is CASGDGLAKNIQYF. The rearrangement uses TRBV28 and TRBJ2-4, with D possibly called TRBD1 or TRBD2 (5 bases each). This CDR3 is built from 14 residues. Trimming stripped 8 bases from V and 1 base from J, with 12 bases between. Germline V gene data show CDR1 as MDHEN and CDR2 as SYDVKM. Full variable domain (rest looked up from reference TRBV28 and TRBJ2-4): DVKVTQSSRYLVKRTGEKVFLECVQDMDHENMFWYRQDPGLGLRLIYFSYDVKMKEKGDIPEGYSVSREKKERFSLILESASTNQTSMYLCASGDGLAKNIQYFGAGTRLSVL.

The chain couples TRBV7-2 to TRBJ2-1; 15 nucleotides line up with TRBD2. The CDR3 covers 18 residues. Germline CDR1 and CDR2: SGHTA and FQGNSA. Losses at the gene ends were 5 bases for V and 5 bases for J; bases not matched to a gene: 10. The CDR3 is CASSDGLAGGQIDNEQFF. CDR3 DNA sequence: TGTGCCAGCAGCGATGGACTAGCGGGAGGGCAGATCGACAATGAGCAGTTCTTC.

This chain links TRBV2 with TRBJ2-3, with a possible D match to TRBD1 (5 bases). V dropped 5 bases and J dropped 2 bases, with 14 bases sitting between them. Germline V gives CDR1 SNHLY, CDR2 FYNNEI. The CDR3 is 15 residues long. CDR3 in DNA: TGTGCCAGCAGTAAGTTCGACAGTTCCACAGATACGCAGTATTTT. Amino acid sequence: CASSKFDSSTDTQYF.

This clone was picked up one time. Here the CDR3 DNA reads TGCGCCAGCAGCGGACGGGTCCCAGGCGGCACCGGGGAGCTGTTTTTT. It specifies CASSGRVPGGTGELFF. The rearrangement joins TRBV5-1 to TRBJ2-2, with D unclear. Per the germline V gene, CDR1 is SGHRS and CDR2 is YFSETQ. V shed 4 bases and J shed 4 bases, with 17 bases lying between them. The CDR3 is 16 amino acids.

The J gene is TRBJ2-7, the V gene TRBV5-4; D not resolved. The length of the CDR3 is 12 residues. V dropped 2 bases and J dropped 0 bases, with 3 bases sitting between them. CDR1 and CDR2 from the germline V gene are SGHNT and YYREEE (reference sequence). CDR3 DNA: TGTGCCAGCAGCTTCGACTCCTACGAGCAGTACTTC. Protein sequence: CASSFDSYEQYF.